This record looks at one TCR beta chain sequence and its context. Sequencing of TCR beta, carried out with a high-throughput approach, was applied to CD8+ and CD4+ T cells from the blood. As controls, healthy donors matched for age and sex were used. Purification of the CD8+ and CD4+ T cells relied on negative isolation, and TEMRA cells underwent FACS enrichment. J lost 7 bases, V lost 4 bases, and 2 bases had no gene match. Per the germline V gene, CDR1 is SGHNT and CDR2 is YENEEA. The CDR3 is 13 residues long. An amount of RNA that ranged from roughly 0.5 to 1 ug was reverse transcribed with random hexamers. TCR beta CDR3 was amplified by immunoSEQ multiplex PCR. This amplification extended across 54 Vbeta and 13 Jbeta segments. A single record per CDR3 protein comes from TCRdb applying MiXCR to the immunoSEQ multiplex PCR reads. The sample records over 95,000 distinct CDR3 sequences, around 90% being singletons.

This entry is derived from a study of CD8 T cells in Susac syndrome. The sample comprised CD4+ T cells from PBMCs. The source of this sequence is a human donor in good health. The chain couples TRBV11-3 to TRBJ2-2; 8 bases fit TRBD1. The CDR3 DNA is TGTGCCAGCAGCTGGACAGGGAGCGGGGAGCTGTTTTTT. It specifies CASSWTGSGELFF.